The clone carrying this T cell receptor beta chain was recorded a few times. Its antigen remains unidentified. cDNA molecules carried unique molecular identifiers, and template switching added a universal primer site. From the 5' RACE reads, TCRdb called clonotypes with MiXCR, one entry per CDR3 protein. The table records approximately 530,000 distinct CDR3 sequences, 20% to 25% of them present only once. With 8 bases clipped from V and 7 bases from J, the junction kept 9 bases outside the gene matches. CDR3 length: 14 amino acids. The germline gives CDR1 LNHDA, CDR2 SQIVND (reference sequence). The sample is drawn from a study of identical twins. The study's findings and limits: Cord blood beta clonotypes that were abundant carried fewer insertions, and memory repertoires showed no such trend. In zero-insertion analyses, partial confounding could arise from invariant MAIT and iNKT cells. Twin sharing of out-of-frame TCR alpha was underestimated by models in monozygotic pairs.

These sequences were also reported in another study, on yellow fever vaccine responses in identical twins.

Sequencing input: CD4+ T cells sorted from blood. The receptor's source is a woman aged 18-29 years in good health. The chain carries TRBV19 and TRBJ1-4, with TRBD1 matching over 8 bases. The CDR3 nucleotides read TGTGCCAGTCGGGCACAGGGGGTGATTGAAAAACTGTTTTTT. This sequence encodes CASRAQGVIEKLFF.